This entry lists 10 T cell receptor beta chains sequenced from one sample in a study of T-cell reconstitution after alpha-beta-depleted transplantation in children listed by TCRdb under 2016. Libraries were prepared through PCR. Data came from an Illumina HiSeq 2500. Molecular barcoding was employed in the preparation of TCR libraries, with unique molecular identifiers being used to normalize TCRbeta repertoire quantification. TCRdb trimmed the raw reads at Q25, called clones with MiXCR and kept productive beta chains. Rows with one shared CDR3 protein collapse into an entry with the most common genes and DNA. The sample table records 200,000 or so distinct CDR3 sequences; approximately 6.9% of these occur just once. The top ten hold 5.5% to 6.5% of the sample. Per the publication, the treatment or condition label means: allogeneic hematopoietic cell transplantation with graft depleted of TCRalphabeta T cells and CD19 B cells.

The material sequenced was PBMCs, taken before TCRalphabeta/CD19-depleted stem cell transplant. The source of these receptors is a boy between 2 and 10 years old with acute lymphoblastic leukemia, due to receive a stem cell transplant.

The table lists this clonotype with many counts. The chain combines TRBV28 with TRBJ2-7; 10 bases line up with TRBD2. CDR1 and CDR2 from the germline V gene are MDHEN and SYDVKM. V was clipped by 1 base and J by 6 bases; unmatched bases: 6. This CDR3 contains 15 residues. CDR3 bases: TGTGCCAGCAGTTTATTCAGCGGGGGGGCCTCCGAGCAGTACTTC. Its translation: CASSLFSGGASEQYF.

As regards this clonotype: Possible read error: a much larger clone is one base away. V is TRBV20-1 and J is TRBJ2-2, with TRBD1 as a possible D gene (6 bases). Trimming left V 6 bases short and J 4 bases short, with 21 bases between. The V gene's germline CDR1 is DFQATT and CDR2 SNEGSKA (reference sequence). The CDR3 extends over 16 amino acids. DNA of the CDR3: TGCAGTGCCATTAATCGGGACAAGAGTGTCACCGGGGAGCTGTTTTTT. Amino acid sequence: CSAINRDKSVTGELFF.

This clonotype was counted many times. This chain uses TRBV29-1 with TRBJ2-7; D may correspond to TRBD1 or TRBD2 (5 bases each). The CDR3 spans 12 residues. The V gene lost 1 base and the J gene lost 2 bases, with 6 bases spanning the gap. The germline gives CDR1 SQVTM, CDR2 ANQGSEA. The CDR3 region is CSVEGDPYEQYF. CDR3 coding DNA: TGCAGCGTTGAAGGGGACCCCTACGAGCAGTACTTC.

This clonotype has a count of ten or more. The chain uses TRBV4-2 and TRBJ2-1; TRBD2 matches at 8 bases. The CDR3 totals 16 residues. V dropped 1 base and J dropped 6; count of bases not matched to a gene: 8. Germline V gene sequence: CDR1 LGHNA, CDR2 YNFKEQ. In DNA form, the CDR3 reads TGTGCCAGCAGCCAAGGGCGGGGGGCTAAATTCAATGAGCAGTTCTTC. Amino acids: CASSQGRGAKFNEQFF.

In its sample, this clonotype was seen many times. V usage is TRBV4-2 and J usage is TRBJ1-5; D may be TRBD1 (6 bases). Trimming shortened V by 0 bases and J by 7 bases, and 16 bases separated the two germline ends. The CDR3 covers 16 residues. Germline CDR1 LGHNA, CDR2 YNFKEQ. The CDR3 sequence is CASSQDRGKYGQPQHF. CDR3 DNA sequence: TGTGCCAGCAGCCAAGATAGGGGGAAGTACGGGCAGCCCCAGCATTTT.

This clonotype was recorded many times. The CDR3 DNA is TGTGCCACCAGCAGAGGAGGGGGGACCTCCACTGAAGCTTTCTTT. Translating gives CATSRGGGTSTEAFF. J is TRBJ1-1 and V is TRBV15; possibly TRBD1 for D (6 bases). Germline CDR1 is LNHNV and CDR2 is YYDKDF (reference sequence). The CDR3 has 15 residues. The V and J ends lost 1 base and 4 bases respectively, with 13 bases between them.

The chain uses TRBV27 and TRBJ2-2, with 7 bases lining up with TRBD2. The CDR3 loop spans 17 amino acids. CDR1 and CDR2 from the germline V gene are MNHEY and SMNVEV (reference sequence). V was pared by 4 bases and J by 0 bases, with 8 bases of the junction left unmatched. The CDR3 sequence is CASSSPAAGANTGELFF. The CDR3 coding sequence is TGTGCCAGCAGTTCCCCGGCGGCGGGGGCGAACACCGGGGAGCTGTTTTTT.

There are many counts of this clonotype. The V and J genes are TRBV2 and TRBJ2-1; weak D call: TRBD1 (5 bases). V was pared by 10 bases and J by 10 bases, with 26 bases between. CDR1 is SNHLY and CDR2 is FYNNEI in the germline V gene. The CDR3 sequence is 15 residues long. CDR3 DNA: TGTGCCAAAAGCATGGTCGACAGCACGACATCCGAGCAGTTCTTC. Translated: CAKSMVDSTTSEQFF.

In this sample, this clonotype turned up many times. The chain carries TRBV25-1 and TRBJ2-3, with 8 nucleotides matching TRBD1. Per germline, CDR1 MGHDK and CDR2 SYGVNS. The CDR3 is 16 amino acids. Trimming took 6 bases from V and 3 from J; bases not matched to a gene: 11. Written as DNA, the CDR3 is TGTGCCAGCAGCGGCCTCGGGACAGGAGCAACAGATACGCAGTATTTT. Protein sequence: CASSGLGTGATDTQYF.

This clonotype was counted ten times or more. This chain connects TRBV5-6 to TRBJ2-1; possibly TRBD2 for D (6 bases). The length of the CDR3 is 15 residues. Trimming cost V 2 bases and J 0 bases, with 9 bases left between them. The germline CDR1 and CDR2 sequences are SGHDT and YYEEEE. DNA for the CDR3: TGTGCCAGCAGCTTCGGGGGAAGCTCCTACAATGAGCAGTTCTTC. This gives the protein CASSFGGSSYNEQFF.